This paragraph reports one T cell receptor beta chain. No antigen is known for it. Qualities for individual bases were not recorded, and no much larger clone is one base off. Ophthalmopathy patients had moderately to severely active disease, with a Clinical Activity Score of 3 or more, a NOSPECS grade of 4 or more, and a disease duration of less than 3 months. Exclusion was applied to patients with uncontrolled infections, other autoimmune diseases, pregnancy or lactation. Diagnoses relied on clinical symptoms, serum thyroxine and TRAb, thyroid ultrasound and orbital computed tomography. PBMCs were isolated from about 10 ml of fresh peripheral blood by Ficoll-Paque density gradient centrifugation. Trizol reagent was used to extract total RNA, and RNA quality was then checked on an Agilent 2100 Bioanalyzer. The sample belongs to a study of T cells in Graves' hyperthyroidism and ophthalmopathy (dated by TCRdb to the late 2010s). Regarding the research as a whole: Peripheral blood was sampled at the time of initial diagnosis, prior to any treatment. After sampling, hyperthyroidism patients received methimazole starting at 30 mg daily, and ophthalmopathy patients received high-dose intravenous methylprednisolone. Whether ophthalmopathy could be predicted prospectively was tested in an independent validation cohort made up of roughly 20 hyperthyroidism patients plus 17 patients who later progressed to ophthalmopathy. The study also compared thyroid tissue and blood T-cell repertoires from several Graves' hyperthyroidism patients. The approximately 90 discovery patients were randomly split 7:3 into training and test sets. According to the paper, TCR Vbeta CDR3 sequencing was carried out on 135 peripheral blood samples, which came from approximately 41 ophthalmopathy, 75 to 80 hyperthyroidism and 17 progressor patients. To identify TCR V-J signatures that set the groups apart, the researchers used a discovery cohort of roughly 100 patients, made up of roughly 45 with Graves' ophthalmopathy and approximately 57 with stable Graves' hyperthyroidism. What the study reported, not specific to this receptor: Blood samples also contained most of the expanded thyroid clonotypes (frequency above 0.001), which suggests that blood repertoires may reflect thyroid immune responses. In validation, the model predicted progression to ophthalmopathy a median of about 6 months before onset, with roughly 70% sensitivity and 72.22% specificity. A model built on a 13 V-J signature distinguished ophthalmopathy from stable hyperthyroidism, reaching 85% to 90% sensitivity and under 84% specificity in cross-validation and 80%/75% in testing. No statistical method was used to set the sample size in advance, and investigators knew the group allocation.

Amplification of TCR beta CDR3 regions was carried out from RNA transcripts. For the first round of RT-PCR on the TCR CDR3, the HTBI primer set was used together with the Qiagen OneStep RT-PCR kit. The libraries were constructed in a second round of multiplex PCR and then size-selected and purified. The libraries were sequenced on an Illumina HiSeq2000 using paired-end 100 bp reads. The authors processed their data as follows. SOAPnuke was used to process the raw data, throwing out any read that contained adapters or uncalled bases, had a mean Phred below 15, or lacked an exact constant-primer or identifier match. High-quality paired reads were merged with COPE v1.2.5, and unique nucleotide sequences were defined as clonotypes. MiTCR v1.1 was used to align clonotypes to the IMGT TRBV, TRBD and TRBJ reference segments. Only V-J combinations with frequency above 0.0001, covering 99% to 99.2% of repertoires, were analysed. The TCS score was defined as the ratio of F50 (clonal expansion) to E x V (chaos), calculated using BLOSUM62-based TCRdist between CDR3 peptides within each V-J. Welch's t-statistics and random forest reduced roughly 530 V-J features to some 14, which were used in a naive Bayes classifier (R e1071). The public sequencing data were trimmed at Q25 with fastp and processed into clonotypes with MiXCR by TCRdb, which kept only in-frame beta chains. When rows share a CDR3 protein, they turn into one entry using the most common DNA and genes. Here the V and J calls rest on TCRdb's processing, not on the authors' analysis. This sample lists hundreds of thousands of distinct CDR3 sequences; approximately 23% were detected once. Under 65% of the sample is held by the ten biggest clonotypes.

Inclusive of the bounding cysteine and phenylalanine, the CDR3 is 17 residues long. Only the CDR3 DNA stays, 51 bases, in frame from base 1. As encoded in the germline V gene, CDR1 is KGHSH while CDR2 is LQKENI. V has 4 bases trimmed and J has 1 base trimmed; junction bases matching no gene number 5. The rearranged segments are TRBV18 and TRBJ2-1; the junction holds 12 bases that match TRBD2. The sequenced sample consisted of blood. The TCR was taken from a man aged 25-45 years with Graves' ophthalmopathy. The DNA sequence is given as TGTGCCAGCTCACTCCAGACTAGCGGGAGTTCCTACAATGAGCAGTTCTTC. This codes for CASSLQTSGSSYNEQFF.